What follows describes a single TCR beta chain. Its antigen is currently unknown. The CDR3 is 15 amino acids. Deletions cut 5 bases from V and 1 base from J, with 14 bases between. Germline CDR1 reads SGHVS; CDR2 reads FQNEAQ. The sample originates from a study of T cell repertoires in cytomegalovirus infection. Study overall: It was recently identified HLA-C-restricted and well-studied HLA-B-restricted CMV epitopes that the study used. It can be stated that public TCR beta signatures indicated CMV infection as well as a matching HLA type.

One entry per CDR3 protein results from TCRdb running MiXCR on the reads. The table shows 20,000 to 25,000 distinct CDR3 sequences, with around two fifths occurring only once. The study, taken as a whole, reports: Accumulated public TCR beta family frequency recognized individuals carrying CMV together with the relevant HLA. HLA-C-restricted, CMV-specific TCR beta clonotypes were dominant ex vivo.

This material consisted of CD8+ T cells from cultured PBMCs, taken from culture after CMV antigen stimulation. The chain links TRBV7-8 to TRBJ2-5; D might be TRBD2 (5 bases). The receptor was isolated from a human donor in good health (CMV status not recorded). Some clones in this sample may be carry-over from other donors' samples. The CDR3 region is CASSARRNTQETQYF. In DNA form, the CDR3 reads TGTGCCAGCAGCGCCCGGAGGAACACCCAAGAGACCCAGTACTTC. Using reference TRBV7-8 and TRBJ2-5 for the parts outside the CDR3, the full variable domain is GAGVSQSPRYKVAKRGQDVALRCDPISGHVSLFWYQQALGQGPEFLTYFQNEAQLDKSGLPSDRFFAERPEGSVSTLKIQRTQQEDSAVYLCASSARRNTQETQYFGPGTRLLVL.